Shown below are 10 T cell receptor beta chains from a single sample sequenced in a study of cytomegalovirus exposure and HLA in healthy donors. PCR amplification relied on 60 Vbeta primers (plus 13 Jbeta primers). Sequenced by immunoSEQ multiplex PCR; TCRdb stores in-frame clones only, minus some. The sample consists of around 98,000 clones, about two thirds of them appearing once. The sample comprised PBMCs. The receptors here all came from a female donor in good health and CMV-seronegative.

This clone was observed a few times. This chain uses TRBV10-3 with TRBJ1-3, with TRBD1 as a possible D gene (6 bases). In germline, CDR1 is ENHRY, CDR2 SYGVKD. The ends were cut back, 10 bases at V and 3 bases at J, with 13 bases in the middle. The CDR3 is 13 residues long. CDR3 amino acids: CATQQGVGNTIYF. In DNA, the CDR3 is TGTGCCACCCAACAGGGAGTTGGAAACACCATATATTTT.

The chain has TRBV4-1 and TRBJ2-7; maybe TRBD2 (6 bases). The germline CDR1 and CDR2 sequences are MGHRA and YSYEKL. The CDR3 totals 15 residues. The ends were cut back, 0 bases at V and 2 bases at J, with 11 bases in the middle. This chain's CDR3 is CASSQDPSGPYEQYF. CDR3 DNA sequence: TGCGCCAGCAGCCAAGACCCCAGCGGGCCCTACGAGCAGTACTTC.

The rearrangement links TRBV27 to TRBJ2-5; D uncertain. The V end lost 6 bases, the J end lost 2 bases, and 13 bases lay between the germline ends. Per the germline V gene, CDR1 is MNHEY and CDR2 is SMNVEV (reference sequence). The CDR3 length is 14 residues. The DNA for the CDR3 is TGTGCCAGCAGATACGCCGGGTCTCAAGAGACCCAGTACTTC. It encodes CASRYAGSQETQYF.

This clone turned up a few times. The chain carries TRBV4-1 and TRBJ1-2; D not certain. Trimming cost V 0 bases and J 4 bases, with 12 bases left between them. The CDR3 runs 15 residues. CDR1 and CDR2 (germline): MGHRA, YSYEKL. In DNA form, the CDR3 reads TGCGCCAGCAGCCAAGATTCGGCAGGTGCCTATGGCTACACCTTC. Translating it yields CASSQDSAGAYGYTF.

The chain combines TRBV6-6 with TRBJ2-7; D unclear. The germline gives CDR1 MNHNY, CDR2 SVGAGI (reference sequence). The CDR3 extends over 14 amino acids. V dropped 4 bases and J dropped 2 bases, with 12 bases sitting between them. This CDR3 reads CASSWSKAPYEQYF. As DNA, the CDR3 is TGTGCCAGCAGTTGGAGCAAGGCCCCCTACGAGCAGTACTTC.

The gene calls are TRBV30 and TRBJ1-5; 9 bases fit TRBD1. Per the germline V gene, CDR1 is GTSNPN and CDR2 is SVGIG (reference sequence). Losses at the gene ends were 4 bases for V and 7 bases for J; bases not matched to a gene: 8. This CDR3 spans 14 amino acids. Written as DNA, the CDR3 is TGTGCCTGGACCCCGGGACAGGGTGGACAGCCCCAGCATTTT. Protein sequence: CAWTPGQGGQPQHF.

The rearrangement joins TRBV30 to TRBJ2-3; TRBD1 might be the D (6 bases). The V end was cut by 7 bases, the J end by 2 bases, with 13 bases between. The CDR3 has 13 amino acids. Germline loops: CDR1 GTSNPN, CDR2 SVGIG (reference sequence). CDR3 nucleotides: TGTGCCTTCACAAGGGGGACCACAGATACGCAGTATTTT. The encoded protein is CAFTRGTTDTQYF.

In DNA, the CDR3 is TGTGCCAGTAGTAGCAGACGGGTTGCCACTGAAGCTTTCTTT. Amino acid sequence: CASSSRRVATEAFF. The gene calls are TRBV19 and TRBJ1-1; no reliable D call. The V gene lost 4 bases and the J gene lost 4 bases, with 13 bases spanning the gap. Germline CDR1 is LNHDA and CDR2 is SQIVND (reference sequence). The CDR3 length is 14 residues.

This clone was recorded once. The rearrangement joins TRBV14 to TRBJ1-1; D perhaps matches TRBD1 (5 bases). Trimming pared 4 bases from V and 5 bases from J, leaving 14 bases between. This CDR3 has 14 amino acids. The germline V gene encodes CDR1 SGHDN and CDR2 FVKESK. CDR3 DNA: TGTGCCAGCAGCCCGAGCTGGAGGGGAACTGAAGCTTTCTTT. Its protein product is CASSPSWRGTEAFF.

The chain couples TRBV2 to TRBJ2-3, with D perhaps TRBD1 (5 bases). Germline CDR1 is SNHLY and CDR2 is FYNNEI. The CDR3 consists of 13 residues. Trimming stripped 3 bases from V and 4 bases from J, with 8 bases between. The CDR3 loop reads CASSEGRSDTQYF. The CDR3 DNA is TGTGCCAGCAGTGAGGGGCGGTCAGATACGCAGTATTTT.